The present TCR beta chain was sequenced within a study of T-cell reconstitution after alpha-beta-depleted transplantation in children. Findings and limits, study-wide: Several hundred rapidly expanded clones from non-depleted graft cells reportedly supplied alpha-beta T cells about two months post-transplant. Fresh T-cell production supplied most of the T-cell counts and diversity seen one year after transplant. Recipient T cells and thymic progenitors that survived gave rise to the high TCRbeta diversity observed at day 60 in some patients.

Trimming took 7 bases from V and 9 from J, leaving 22 bases between them. The CDR3 loop spans 15 amino acids. CDR1 is SGHTA, CDR2 FQGNSA, per germline. This clonotype was seen ten or more times. Its target is unknown. Preparation of the TCRbeta library was carried out with unique molecular identifiers. From the PCR reads, TCRdb called clonotypes with MiXCR, one entry per CDR3 protein. The sample carries 90,000 to 130,000 distinct CDR3 sequences, approximately 6.4% recorded once. The sequencing here drew on PBMCs, mostly from graft donor cells, taken 360 days after TCRalphabeta/CD19-depleted stem cell transplant. The chain uses TRBV7-2 and TRBJ2-1; tentatively, D is TRBD2 (6 bases). The receptor was isolated from a male patient between 2 and 15 years old who had a stem cell transplant for acute lymphoblastic leukemia, so the T cells may come from the graft donor. The CDR3 region has the DNA TGTGCCAGCACCCTTGGGGGGTGGGAGGACGGTGAGCAGTTCTTC. Translation: CASTLGGWEDGEQFF.